These 22 T cell receptor beta chains were all obtained from the same sample, sequenced in a study of blood T cell repertoires in COVID-19. This table comes from immunoSEQ multiplex PCR, and its TCRdb copy is limited to in-frame clones, with some not included. The sample holds some 300,000 clones, around 90% seen once. Sequenced material: PBMCs or T cells enriched from blood (not recorded which). These receptors were obtained from a woman in her 30s who had recovered from COVID-19.

This chain links TRBV18 with TRBJ2-4, with D possibly matching TRBD2 (6 bases). CDR1 and CDR2 (germline): KGHSH, LQKENI. This CDR3 spans 12 amino acids. V was clipped by 5 bases and J by 9 bases, with 11 bases between them. The CDR3 spells CASSRLDGIQYF. The CDR3 region has the DNA TGTGCCAGCTCAAGACTAGACGGCATTCAGTACTTC.

The chain employs TRBV11-2 and TRBJ2-2, with D tentatively TRBD1 (5 bases). Germline V CDR1 and CDR2: SGHAT, FQNNGV. The CDR3 runs 15 residues. V shed 6 bases and J shed 1 base, with 12 bases lying between them. The CDR3 DNA sequence: TGTGCCAGCAGTTCAGGGATCGTGAACACCGGGGAGCTGTTTTTT. Residues: CASSSGIVNTGELFF. The variable domain in full, completed from reference TRBV11-2 and TRBJ2-2, reads EAGVAQSPRYKIIEKRQSVAFWCNPISGHATLYWYQQILGQGPKLLIQFQNNGVVDDSQLPKDRFSAERLKGVDSTLKIQPAKLEDSAVYLCASSSGIVNTGELFFGEGSRLTVL.

This clone occurred a few times. The chain uses TRBV27 and TRBJ1-2; D is uncertain. V gave up 3 bases and J gave up 5 bases, with 16 bases separating them. CDR1 MNHEY and CDR2 SMNVEV come from the germline V gene (reference sequence). The length of the CDR3 is 15 residues. CDR3 loop: CASSFGEGGGYGYTF. DNA of the CDR3: TGTGCCAGCAGTTTTGGGGAGGGAGGAGGGTATGGCTACACCTTC.

The chain couples TRBV28 to TRBJ2-7; D is ambiguous. Trimming pared 6 bases from V and 2 bases from J, leaving 11 bases between. This CDR3 contains 13 residues. Germline assignment: CDR1 MDHEN and CDR2 SYDVKM. The CDR3 DNA reads as TGTGCCAGCAGGGGCCAGAGAGCCTACGAGCAGTACTTC. Its protein is CASRGQRAYEQYF. The full variable domain, rest sourced from reference TRBV28 and TRBJ2-7, is DVKVTQSSRYLVKRTGEKVFLECVQDMDHENMFWYRQDPGLGLRLIYFSYDVKMKEKGDIPEGYSVSREKKERFSLILESASTNQTSMYLCASRGQRAYEQYFGPGTRLTVT.

The V and J genes are TRBV5-6 and TRBJ2-7, with 8 bases identical to TRBD2. Trimming took 0 bases from V and 4 from J; bases not matched to a gene: 15. Germline CDR1 reads SGHDT; CDR2 reads YYEEEE. CDR3 size: 18 residues. CDR3 in DNA: TGTGCCAGCAGCTTGGCCCCTTGGAACGCGGGAGGACTATACGAGCAGTACTTC. This codes for CASSLAPWNAGGLYEQYF.

The chain is built from TRBV11-3 and TRBJ1-6, with TRBD1 matching 7 bases. Trimming removed 5 bases from V and 6 bases from J; junction bases left unmatched: 4. The germline gives CDR1 SGHNT, CDR2 YENEEA. The CDR3 is made up of 14 amino acids. The CDR3 nucleotides read TGTGCCAGCAGCCGAGCAGGGGGTAATTCACCCCTCCACTTT. Protein sequence: CASSRAGGNSPLHF.

This chain uses TRBV9 with TRBJ2-5; D is uncertain. V lost 0 bases, J lost 4 bases, and 10 bases lay in between. This CDR3 comprises 14 residues. The V gene's germline CDR1 is SGDLS and CDR2 YYNGEE. CDR3 loop: CASSVGGVGETQYF. CDR3 nucleotide sequence: TGTGCCAGCAGCGTAGGAGGTGTGGGAGAGACCCAGTACTTC.

The rearrangement uses TRBV27 and TRBJ1-2, with 7 positions matching TRBD1. Unmatched junction bases numbered 9, after V lost 8 bases and J lost 3 bases. Germline V gene sequence: CDR1 MNHEY, CDR2 SMNVEV (reference sequence). This CDR3 contains 14 residues. The CDR3: CASRGTGTDYGYTF. The CDR3 DNA follows: TGTGCCAGCCGAGGGACCGGGACAGACTATGGCTACACCTTC.

The rearrangement links TRBV7-9 to TRBJ2-7, with a weak D call TRBD2 (5 bases). Trimming stripped 11 bases from V and 0 bases from J, with 14 bases between. Germline lookup yields CDR1 SEHNR and CDR2 FQNEAQ (reference sequence). The CDR3 has 13 residues. The chain's CDR3 is CAGETSGSYEQYF. CDR3 bases: TGTGCCGGGGAGACGTCTGGCTCCTACGAGCAGTACTTC.

The chain couples TRBV11-2 to TRBJ1-2; tentative D call: TRBD1 (5 bases). CDR1 and CDR2 (germline): SGHAT, FQNNGV. The CDR3 contains 15 residues. The V gene lost 1 base and the J gene lost 7 bases, with 16 bases spanning the gap. Here the CDR3 reads CASSLVRRGEGGYTF. The CDR3 DNA sequence: TGTGCCAGCAGCTTAGTCCGGCGGGGGGAAGGTGGCTACACCTTC.

CDR3 nucleotide sequence: TGTGCCAGCAGCGTAGGTAGGCGGGGATTCTCGAACACCGGGGAGCTGTTTTTT. Translating gives CASSVGRRGFSNTGELFF. The chain uses TRBV9 and TRBJ2-2, with a possible D match to TRBD2 (6 bases). Germline V gives CDR1 SGDLS, CDR2 YYNGEE. The CDR3 totals 18 residues. The V gene lost 0 bases and the J gene lost 0 bases, with 15 bases spanning the gap. Variable domain in full (rest from reference TRBV9 and TRBJ2-2): DSGVTQTPKHLITATGQRVTLRCSPRSGDLSVYWYQQSLDQGLQFLIQYYNGEERAKGNILERFSAQQFPDLHSELNLSSLELGDSALYFCASSVGRRGFSNTGELFFGEGSRLTVL.

The chain couples TRBV5-6 to TRBJ2-5; 10 nucleotides match TRBD2. Germline V CDR1 and CDR2: SGHDT, YYEEEE. V lost 2 bases, J lost 1 base, and 8 bases stayed unmatched. This CDR3 comprises 17 residues. The CDR3 DNA sequence: TGTGCCAGCAGCTTCGGTCTAGCGGGGGCGTTCCAAGAGACCCAGTACTTC. Amino acid sequence: CASSFGLAGAFQETQYF.

This chain connects TRBV28 to TRBJ1-1, with D maybe TRBD1 (6 bases). Trimming cost V 6 bases and J 6 bases, with 14 bases left between them. Germline V lookup: CDR1 MDHEN, CDR2 SYDVKM. The CDR3 covers 13 residues. Here the CDR3 reads CASSQQGLAEAFF. In DNA, the CDR3 is TGTGCCAGCAGCCAACAGGGTTTGGCTGAAGCTTTCTTT.

The sample holds a few counts of this clone. The chain employs TRBV28 and TRBJ1-1; D remains unclear. The CDR3 sequence is 13 residues long. Germline assignment: CDR1 MDHEN and CDR2 SYDVKM. V dropped 1 base and J dropped 9 bases, with 12 bases sitting between them. The CDR3 DNA follows: TGTGCCAGCAGTTTATCAGCTTTGACAAAAGCTTTCTTT. Its translation: CASSLSALTKAFF.

The count of this clone is one. The chain uses TRBV9 and TRBJ1-2; a possible D gene is TRBD1 (6 bases). The germline V and J ends were trimmed by 3 bases and 2 bases, with 11 bases remaining between them. CDR1 SGDLS and CDR2 YYNGEE come from the germline V gene. The CDR3 consists of 14 residues. The CDR3 region is CASSAGDNNYGYTF. In nucleotides, the CDR3 is TGTGCCAGCAGCGCCGGGGACAACAACTATGGCTACACCTTC.

Here the CDR3 reads CASSSGRPNTEAFF. The CDR3 coding sequence is TGTGCCAGTAGTTCAGGTCGCCCGAACACTGAAGCTTTCTTT. This sequence joins TRBV19 and TRBJ1-1; no reliable D call. The CDR3 spans 14 residues. The germline V gene encodes CDR1 LNHDA and CDR2 SQIVND (reference sequence). V lost 5 bases, J lost 1 base, and 11 bases lay in between.

This rearrangement joins TRBV24-1 to TRBJ1-1; 8 bases are shared with TRBD1. The V and J ends lost 4 bases and 0 bases, in that order; junction bases with no gene match: 15. Germline V gene sequence: CDR1 KGHDR, CDR2 SFDVKD. This CDR3 contains 19 residues. In nucleotides, the CDR3 is TGTGCCACCAGTGACCCGCCCCCCCCAGGGACAGGACTGAACACTGAAGCTTTCTTT. As protein: CATSDPPPPGTGLNTEAFF.

The CDR3 DNA sequence: TGTGCCAGCAGTCCGGGGGGTATGGGGACAGATACGCAGTATTTT. Its protein product is CASSPGGMGTDTQYF. This chain links TRBV28 with TRBJ2-3, with 7 nucleotides matching TRBD2. This CDR3 has 15 amino acids. Trimming cost V 5 bases and J 3 bases; bases outside gene matches: 8. The germline gives CDR1 MDHEN, CDR2 SYDVKM.

This clone has a single count. V usage is TRBV4-2 and J usage is TRBJ2-7; 12 bases align to TRBD2. The V and J ends lost 4 bases and 4 bases, in that order; junction bases with no gene match: 11. Looked up from germline, CDR1 is LGHNA and CDR2 is YNFKEQ. This CDR3 has 17 amino acids. CDR3 in amino acids: CASSPQVGLAGRYEQYF. In nucleotides, the CDR3 is TGTGCCAGCAGCCCTCAAGTCGGACTAGCGGGAAGGTACGAGCAGTACTTC.

As DNA, the CDR3 is TGTGCAAGTCGCTTAGCCTCATGCAGGGGGCTTGTTATTCTGTTTTTT. Amino acids: CASRLASCRGLVILFF. The gene calls are TRBV12-2 and TRBJ1-4; the table calls TRBD1, which could not be checked here. TRBV12-2 corresponds to a pseudogene. CDR3 length: 16 residues.

This rearrangement joins TRBV7-8 to TRBJ1-1, with a weak D call TRBD1 (6 bases). This CDR3 has 13 residues. Looked up from germline, CDR1 is SGHVS and CDR2 is FQNEAQ. Trimming left V 3 bases short and J 1 base short, with 6 bases between. The CDR3 region is CASSFRGNTEAFF. CDR3 nucleotides: TGTGCCAGCAGCTTCAGGGGGAACACTGAAGCTTTCTTT.

This clone occurred a few times. V and J are TRBV7-9 and TRBJ1-4, with 8 bases that match TRBD1. V lost 1 base to trimming and J lost 9 bases; unmatched junction nucleotides: 4. Germline CDR1 reads SEHNR; CDR2 reads FQNEAQ (reference sequence). This CDR3 is 14 amino acids long. CDR3 protein: CASSLVGQGKKLFF. DNA of the CDR3: TGTGCCAGCAGCTTAGTTGGACAGGGCAAAAAACTGTTTTTT.